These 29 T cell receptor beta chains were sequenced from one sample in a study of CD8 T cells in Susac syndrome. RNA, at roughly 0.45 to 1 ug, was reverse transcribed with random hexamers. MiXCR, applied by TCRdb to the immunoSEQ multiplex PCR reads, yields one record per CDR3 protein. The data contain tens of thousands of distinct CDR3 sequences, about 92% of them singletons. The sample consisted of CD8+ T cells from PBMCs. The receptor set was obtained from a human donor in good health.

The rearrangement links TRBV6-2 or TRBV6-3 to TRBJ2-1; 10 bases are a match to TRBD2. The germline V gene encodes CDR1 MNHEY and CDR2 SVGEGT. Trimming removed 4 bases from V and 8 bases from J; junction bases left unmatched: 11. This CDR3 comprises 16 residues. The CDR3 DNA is TGTGCCAGCAGTTCCATTATAGCGGGAGGCAGGGATGAGCAGTTCTTC. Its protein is CASSSIIAGGRDEQFF.

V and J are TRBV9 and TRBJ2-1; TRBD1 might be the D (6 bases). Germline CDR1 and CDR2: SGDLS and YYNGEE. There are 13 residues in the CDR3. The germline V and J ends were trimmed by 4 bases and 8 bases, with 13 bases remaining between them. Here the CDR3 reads CASSPGDTYEQFF. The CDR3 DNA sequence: TGTGCCAGCAGCCCCGGGGACACGTATGAGCAGTTCTTC. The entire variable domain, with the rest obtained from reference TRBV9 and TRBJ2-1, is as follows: DSGVTQTPKHLITATGQRVTLRCSPRSGDLSVYWYQQSLDQGLQFLIQYYNGEERAKGNILERFSAQQFPDLHSELNLSSLELGDSALYFCASSPGDTYEQFFGPGTRLTVL.

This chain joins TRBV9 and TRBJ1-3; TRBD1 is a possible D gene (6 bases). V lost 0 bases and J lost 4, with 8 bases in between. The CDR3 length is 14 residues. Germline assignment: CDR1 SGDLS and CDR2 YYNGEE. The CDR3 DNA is TGTGCCAGCAGCGTAGGCACAGGGGGAAACACCATATATTTT. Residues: CASSVGTGGNTIYF.

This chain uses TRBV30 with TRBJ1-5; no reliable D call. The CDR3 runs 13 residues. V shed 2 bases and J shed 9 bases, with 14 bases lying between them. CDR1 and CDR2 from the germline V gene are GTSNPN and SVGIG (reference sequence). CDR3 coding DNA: TGTGCCTGGAGTTCAACCGGTTCGGGGCCCCAGCATTTT. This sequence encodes CAWSSTGSGPQHF.

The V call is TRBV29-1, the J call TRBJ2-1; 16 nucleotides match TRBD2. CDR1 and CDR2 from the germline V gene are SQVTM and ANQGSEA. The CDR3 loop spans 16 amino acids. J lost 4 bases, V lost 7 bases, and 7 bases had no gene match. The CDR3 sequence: CSARGLAGGKYNEQFF. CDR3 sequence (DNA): TGCAGCGCCCGGGGACTAGCGGGAGGGAAATACAATGAGCAGTTCTTC.

The CDR3 sequence is CASSLRGFPLDTQYF. CDR3 nucleotides: TGTGCCAGCAGTTTAAGGGGATTCCCGCTGGATACGCAGTATTTT. The gene calls are TRBV12-3 or TRBV12-4 and TRBJ2-3; D is possibly TRBD1 (5 bases). The V end was cut by 2 bases, the J end by 6 bases, with 15 bases between. The CDR3 runs 15 residues.

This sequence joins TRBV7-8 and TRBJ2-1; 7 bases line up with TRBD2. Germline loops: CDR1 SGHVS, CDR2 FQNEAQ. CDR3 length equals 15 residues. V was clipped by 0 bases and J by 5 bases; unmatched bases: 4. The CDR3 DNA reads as TGTGCCAGCAGCTTAGCGGGAGGGCCCCACAATGAGCAGTTCTTC. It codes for CASSLAGGPHNEQFF.

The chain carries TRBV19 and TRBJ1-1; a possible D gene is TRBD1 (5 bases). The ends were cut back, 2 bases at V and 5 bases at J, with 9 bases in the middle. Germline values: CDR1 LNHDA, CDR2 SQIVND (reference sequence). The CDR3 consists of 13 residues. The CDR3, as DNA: TGTGCCAGTAGTATATGGGGGAATACTGAAGCTTTCTTT. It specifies CASSIWGNTEAFF.

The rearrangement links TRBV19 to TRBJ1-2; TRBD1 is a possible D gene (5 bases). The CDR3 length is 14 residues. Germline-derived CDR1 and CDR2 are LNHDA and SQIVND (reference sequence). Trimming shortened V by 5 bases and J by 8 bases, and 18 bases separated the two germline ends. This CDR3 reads CASSPGLWQGGYTF. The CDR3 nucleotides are TGTGCCAGTAGTCCGGGACTGTGGCAAGGCGGCTACACCTTC.

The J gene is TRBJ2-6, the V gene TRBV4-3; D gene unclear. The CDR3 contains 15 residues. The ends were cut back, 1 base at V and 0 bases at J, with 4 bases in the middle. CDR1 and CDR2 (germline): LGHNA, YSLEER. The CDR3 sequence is CASSQGSSGANVLTF. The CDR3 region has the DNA TGCGCCAGCAGCCAAGGGAGCTCTGGGGCCAACGTCCTGACTTTC.

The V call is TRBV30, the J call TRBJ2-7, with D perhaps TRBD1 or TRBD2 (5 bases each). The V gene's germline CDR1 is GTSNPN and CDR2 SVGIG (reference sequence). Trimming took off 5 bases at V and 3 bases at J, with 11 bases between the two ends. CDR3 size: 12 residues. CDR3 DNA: TGTGCCTGGGGGGGACGGGACTACGAGCAGTACTTC. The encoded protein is CAWGGRDYEQYF.

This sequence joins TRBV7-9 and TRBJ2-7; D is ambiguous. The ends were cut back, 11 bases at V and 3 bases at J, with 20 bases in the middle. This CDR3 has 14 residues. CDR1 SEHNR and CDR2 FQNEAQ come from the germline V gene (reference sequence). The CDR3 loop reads CAVETRSAGYEQYF. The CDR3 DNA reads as TGTGCCGTAGAAACCAGGTCAGCTGGCTACGAGCAGTACTTC.

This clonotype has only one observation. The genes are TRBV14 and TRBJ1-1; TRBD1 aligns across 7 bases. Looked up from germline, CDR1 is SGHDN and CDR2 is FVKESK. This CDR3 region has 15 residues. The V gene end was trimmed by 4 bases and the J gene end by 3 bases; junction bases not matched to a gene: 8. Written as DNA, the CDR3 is TGTGCCAGCAGCCCTACAGGGGCCCTATACACTGAAGCTTTCTTT. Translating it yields CASSPTGALYTEAFF.

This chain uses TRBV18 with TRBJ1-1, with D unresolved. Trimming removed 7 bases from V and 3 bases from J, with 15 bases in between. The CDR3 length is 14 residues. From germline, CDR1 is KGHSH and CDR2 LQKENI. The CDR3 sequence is CASFTPSGDTEAFF. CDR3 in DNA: TGTGCCAGCTTCACCCCCAGCGGGGACACTGAAGCTTTCTTT. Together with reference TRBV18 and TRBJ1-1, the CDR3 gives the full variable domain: NAGVMQNPRHLVRRRGQEARLRCSPMKGHSHVYWYRQLPEEGLKFMVYLQKENIIDESGMPKERFSAEFPKEGPSILRIQQVVRGDSAAYFCASFTPSGDTEAFFGQGTRLTVV.

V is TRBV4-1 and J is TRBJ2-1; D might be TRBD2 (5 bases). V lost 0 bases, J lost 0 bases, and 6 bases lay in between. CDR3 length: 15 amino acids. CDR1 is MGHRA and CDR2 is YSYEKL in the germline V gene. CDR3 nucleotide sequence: TGCGCCAGCAGCCAAGAGGGGAGCTCCTACAATGAGCAGTTCTTC. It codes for CASSQEGSSYNEQFF.

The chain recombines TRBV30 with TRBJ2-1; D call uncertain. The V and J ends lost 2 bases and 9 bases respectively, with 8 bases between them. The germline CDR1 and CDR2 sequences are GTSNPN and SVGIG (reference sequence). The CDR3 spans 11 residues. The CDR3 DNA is TGTGCCTGGAGTCCAACTACTGAGCAGTTCTTC. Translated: CAWSPTTEQFF. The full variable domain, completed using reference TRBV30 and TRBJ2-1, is SQTIHQWPATLVQPVGSPLSLECTVEGTSNPNLYWYRQAAGRGLQLLFYSVGIGQISSEVPQNLSASRPQDRQFILSSKKLLLSDSGFYLCAWSPTTEQFFGPGTRLTVL.

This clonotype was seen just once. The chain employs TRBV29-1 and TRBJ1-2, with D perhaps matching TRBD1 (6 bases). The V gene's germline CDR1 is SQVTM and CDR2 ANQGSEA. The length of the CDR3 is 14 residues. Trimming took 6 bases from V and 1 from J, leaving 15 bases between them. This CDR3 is CSVASGEGNYGYTF. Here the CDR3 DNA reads TGCAGCGTAGCCTCAGGGGAAGGTAACTATGGCTACACCTTC.

The DNA of the CDR3 is TGCAGTGCTAGAAGTAAAACACCCTTTTACGAGCAGTACTTC. Amino acids: CSARSKTPFYEQYF. The chain recombines TRBV20-1 with TRBJ2-7, with D unresolved. V lost 2 bases and J lost 4, with 15 bases in between. Germline loops: CDR1 DFQATT, CDR2 SNEGSKA (reference sequence). The CDR3 has 14 residues.

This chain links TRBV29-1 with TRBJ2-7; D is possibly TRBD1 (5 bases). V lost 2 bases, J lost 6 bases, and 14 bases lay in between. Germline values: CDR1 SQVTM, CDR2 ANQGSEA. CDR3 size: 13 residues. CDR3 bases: TGCAGCGTTGAAACCCGACTGGGGCCCGAGCAGTACTTC. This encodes CSVETRLGPEQYF.

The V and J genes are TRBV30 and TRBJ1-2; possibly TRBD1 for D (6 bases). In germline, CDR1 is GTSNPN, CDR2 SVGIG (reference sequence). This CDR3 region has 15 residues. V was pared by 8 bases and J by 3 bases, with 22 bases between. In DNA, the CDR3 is TGTGCCCTGGAGGGGGAAAAGGGTAGCGACTATGGCTACACCTTC. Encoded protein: CALEGEKGSDYGYTF.

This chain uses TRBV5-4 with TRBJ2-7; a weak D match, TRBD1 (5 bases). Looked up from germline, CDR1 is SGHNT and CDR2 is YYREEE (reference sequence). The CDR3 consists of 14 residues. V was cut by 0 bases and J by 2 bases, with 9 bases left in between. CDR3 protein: CASSLARDPYEQYF. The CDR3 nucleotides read TGTGCCAGCAGCTTGGCCAGGGATCCCTACGAGCAGTACTTC.

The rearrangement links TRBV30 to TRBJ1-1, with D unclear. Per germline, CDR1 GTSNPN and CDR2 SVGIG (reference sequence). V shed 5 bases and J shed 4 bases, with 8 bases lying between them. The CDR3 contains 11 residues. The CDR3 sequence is CAWRGGTEAFF. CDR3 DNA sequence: TGTGCCTGGCGTGGCGGCACTGAAGCTTTCTTT.

The CDR3 bases are TGTGCCATCAACCTGATGGACACTAGGAACACCGGGGAGCTGTTTTTT. It is translated as CAINLMDTRNTGELFF. The chain carries TRBV10-3 and TRBJ2-2; D may match TRBD1 or TRBD2 (5 bases each). This CDR3 contains 16 residues. V was clipped by 7 bases and J by 1 base, with 16 bases between them. The V gene's germline CDR1 is ENHRY and CDR2 SYGVKD.

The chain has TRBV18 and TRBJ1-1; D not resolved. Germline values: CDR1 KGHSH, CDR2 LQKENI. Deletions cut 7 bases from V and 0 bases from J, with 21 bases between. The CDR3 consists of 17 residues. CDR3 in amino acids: CASFRTSGPLLNTEAFF. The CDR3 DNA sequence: TGTGCCAGCTTTCGGACTAGTGGTCCCCTACTGAACACTGAAGCTTTCTTT. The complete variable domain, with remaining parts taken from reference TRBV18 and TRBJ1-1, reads NAGVMQNPRHLVRRRGQEARLRCSPMKGHSHVYWYRQLPEEGLKFMVYLQKENIIDESGMPKERFSAEFPKEGPSILRIQQVVRGDSAAYFCASFRTSGPLLNTEAFFGQGTRLTVV.

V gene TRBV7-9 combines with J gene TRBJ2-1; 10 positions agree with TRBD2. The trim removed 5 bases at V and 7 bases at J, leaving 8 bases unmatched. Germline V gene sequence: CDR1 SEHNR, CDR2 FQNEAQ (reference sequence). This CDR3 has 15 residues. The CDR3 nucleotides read TGTGCCAGCAGCCGACTAGCGGGCCGGGGAAATGAGCAGTTCTTC. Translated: CASSRLAGRGNEQFF.

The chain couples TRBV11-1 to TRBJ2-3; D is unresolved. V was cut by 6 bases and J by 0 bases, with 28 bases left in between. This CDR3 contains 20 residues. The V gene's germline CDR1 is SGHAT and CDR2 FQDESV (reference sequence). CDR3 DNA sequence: TGTGCCAGCAGGTTACCGGGTCAAATAAATGCCGTGTGGAGCACAGATACGCAGTATTTT. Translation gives CASRLPGQINAVWSTDTQYF.

The CDR3: CASSPSPGQGYEKLFF. CDR3 nucleotide sequence: TGTGCCAGCAGTCCCTCCCCGGGACAGGGGTATGAAAAACTGTTTTTT. The chain links TRBV3-1 to TRBJ1-4; 10 bases match TRBD1. This CDR3 has 16 amino acids. V gave up 6 bases and J gave up 6 bases; unmatched junction bases: 10. Per the germline V gene, CDR1 is LGHDT and CDR2 is YNNKEL (reference sequence).

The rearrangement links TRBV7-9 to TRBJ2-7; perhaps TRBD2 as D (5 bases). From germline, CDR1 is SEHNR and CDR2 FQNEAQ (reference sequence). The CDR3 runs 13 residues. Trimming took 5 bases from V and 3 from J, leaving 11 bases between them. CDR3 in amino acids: CASSPSGVYEQYF. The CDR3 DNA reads TGTGCCAGCAGCCCCAGCGGAGTCTACGAGCAGTACTTC.

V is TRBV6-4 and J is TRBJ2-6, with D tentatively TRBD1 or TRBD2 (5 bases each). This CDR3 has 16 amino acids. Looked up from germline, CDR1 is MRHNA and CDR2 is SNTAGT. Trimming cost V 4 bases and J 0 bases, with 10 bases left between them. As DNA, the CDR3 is TGTGCCAGCAGTGCCGGGACGCCCTCTGGGGCCAACGTCCTGACTTTC. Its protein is CASSAGTPSGANVLTF.